Shown below are 25 T cell receptor beta chains from a single sample sequenced in a study of T cell responses to AZD1222 COVID-19 vaccine. Here immunoSEQ multiplex PCR was the method, and the copy in TCRdb shows in-frame clones only, minus some. Of over 100,000 clones detected, 80% to 90% appear once; the ten largest clones hold around 4%. Sequences were derived from peripheral blood, sampled 28 days after the second AZD1222 dose. These receptors were obtained from an adult who received the AZD1222 COVID-19 vaccine.

As DNA, the CDR3 is TGTGCCACCAGTGATTCGGGACTTGTCGGCTACACCTTC. Amino acid sequence: CATSDSGLVGYTF. V and J are TRBV24-1 and TRBJ1-2; D possibly corresponds to TRBD1 (5 bases). V lost 2 bases to trimming and J lost 8 bases, with 11 bases between them. Germline V gene data show CDR1 as KGHDR and CDR2 as SFDVKD. CDR3 size: 13 residues.

The rearrangement uses TRBV27 and TRBJ1-4, with TRBD1 as a possible D gene (6 bases). The germline gives CDR1 MNHEY, CDR2 SMNVEV (reference sequence). The CDR3 is 15 residues long. V dropped 2 bases and J dropped 4 bases, with 11 bases sitting between them. The CDR3 DNA follows: TGTGCCAGCAGTTTAGAGGGCAGGGGTAATGAAAAACTGTTTTTT. It specifies CASSLEGRGNEKLFF.

This clone appeared a few times. The chain links TRBV11-2 to TRBJ2-3; a possible D gene is TRBD2 (6 bases). CDR1 and CDR2 (germline): SGHAT, FQNNGV. V was clipped by 4 bases and J by 0 bases, with 14 bases between them. The length of the CDR3 is 16 residues. The CDR3 DNA is TGTGCCAGCAGCTCCCTGGAGGGATGGAGCACAGATACGCAGTATTTT. Protein sequence: CASSSLEGWSTDTQYF. The entire variable domain, with the rest obtained from reference TRBV11-2 and TRBJ2-3, is as follows: EAGVAQSPRYKIIEKRQSVAFWCNPISGHATLYWYQQILGQGPKLLIQFQNNGVVDDSQLPKDRFSAERLKGVDSTLKIQPAKLEDSAVYLCASSSLEGWSTDTQYFGPGTRLTVL.

The chain couples TRBV6-5 to TRBJ2-5, with 10 bases matching TRBD1. CDR1 MNHEY and CDR2 SVGAGI come from the germline V gene. Trimming cost V 10 bases and J 6 bases; bases outside gene matches: 8. There are 13 residues in the CDR3. The CDR3 is CATGTGEIQTQYF. CDR3 nucleotide sequence: TGTGCCACTGGGACAGGGGAGATACAGACCCAGTACTTC.

The V and J genes are TRBV5-4 and TRBJ1-1; D unresolved. CDR1 is SGHNT and CDR2 is YYREEE in the germline V gene (reference sequence). Trimming removed 4 bases from V and 0 bases from J, with 13 bases in between. The CDR3 has 15 amino acids. The DNA for the CDR3 is TGTGCCAGCAGCCCATTCCGGACTTTGAACACTGAAGCTTTCTTT. Translating gives CASSPFRTLNTEAFF. Together with reference TRBV5-4 and TRBJ1-1, the CDR3 gives the full variable domain: ETGVTQSPTHLIKTRGQQVTLRCSSQSGHNTVSWYQQALGQGPQFIFQYYREEENGRGNFPPRFSGLQFPNYSSELNVNALELDDSALYLCASSPFRTLNTEAFFGQGTRLTVV.

The chain recombines TRBV30 with TRBJ1-1, with a tentative D call TRBD1 (5 bases). V was pared by 1 base and J by 0 bases, with 12 bases between. This CDR3 is 15 amino acids long. CDR1 and CDR2 from the germline V gene are GTSNPN and SVGIG (reference sequence). The chain's CDR3 is CAWSETGAMNTEAFF. The CDR3 DNA sequence: TGTGCCTGGAGTGAGACCGGGGCTATGAACACTGAAGCTTTCTTT.

V gene TRBV4-1 combines with J gene TRBJ1-2; maybe TRBD1 (6 bases). The CDR3 extends over 14 amino acids. Trimming stripped 1 base from V and 5 bases from J, with 11 bases between. CDR1 MGHRA and CDR2 YSYEKL come from the germline V gene. The CDR3 coding sequence is TGCGCCAGCAGCCAAGGGACAGACACTTATGGCTACACCTTC. Protein product: CASSQGTDTYGYTF.

This chain uses TRBV6-5 with TRBJ1-3, with 9 nucleotides matching TRBD1. CDR1 and CDR2 from the germline V gene are MNHEY and SVGAGI. After removal of 6 bases from V and 0 bases from J, the junction contained 3 bases not matched to a gene. The CDR3 is 15 residues long. The DNA for the CDR3 is TGTGCCAGCAGGACAGGGGGGGACTCTGGAAACACCATATATTTT. Residues: CASRTGGDSGNTIYF.

This clone was detected only once. DNA for the CDR3: TGTGCCAGCACCGAATCGTACGCCGGTTATAGCAATCAGCCCCAGCATTTT. Protein: CASTESYAGYSNQPQHF. The V and J genes are TRBV27 and TRBJ1-5; no definite D call. CDR3 size: 17 residues. Per the germline V gene, CDR1 is MNHEY and CDR2 is SMNVEV (reference sequence). V was pared by 7 bases and J by 0 bases, with 19 bases between.

This chain links TRBV7-2 with TRBJ2-3, with unresolved D. CDR1 SGHTA and CDR2 FQGNSA come from the germline V gene. V lost 5 bases, J lost 2 bases, and 26 bases lay in between. CDR3 length equals 19 residues. CDR3 region: CASSPLPSSGEPPTDTQYF. CDR3 bases: TGTGCCAGCAGCCCGTTACCCTCTTCTGGGGAACCCCCCACAGATACGCAGTATTTT.

V gene TRBV7-8 combines with J gene TRBJ2-7; 7 bases fit TRBD1. J gave up 9 bases and V 6 bases, and 14 bases lay outside the gene matches. CDR3 length equals 14 residues. The germline V gene encodes CDR1 SGHVS and CDR2 FQNEAQ. The CDR3 sequence is CASRPRTGLGRQYF. Written as DNA, the CDR3 is TGTGCCAGCAGACCACGGACAGGTCTGGGTAGGCAGTACTTC.

The CDR3 loop reads CAISEGGTRGINTEAFF. The CDR3 coding sequence is TGTGCCATCAGTGAAGGGGGTACCAGGGGCATTAACACTGAAGCTTTCTTT. The chain couples TRBV10-3 to TRBJ1-1; D perhaps matches TRBD1 (6 bases). The V gene's germline CDR1 is ENHRY and CDR2 SYGVKD. Trimming pared 3 bases from V and 2 bases from J, leaving 19 bases between. The CDR3 covers 17 residues.

This chain joins TRBV9 and TRBJ2-3, with D possibly matching TRBD1 (6 bases). Germline lookup yields CDR1 SGDLS and CDR2 YYNGEE. The CDR3 is made up of 15 amino acids. V gave up 2 bases and J gave up 2 bases, with 12 bases separating them. For the CDR3, the DNA is TGTGCCAGCAGCGTCTCAGGGGTACACACAGATACGCAGTATTTT. It encodes CASSVSGVHTDTQYF.

J is TRBJ2-7 and V is TRBV24-1, with D perhaps matching TRBD2 (5 bases). Per germline, CDR1 KGHDR and CDR2 SFDVKD. Deletions cut 4 bases from V and 2 bases from J, with 5 bases between. This CDR3 comprises 12 residues. As DNA, the CDR3 is TGTGCCACCAGTGAGGGAGCCTACGAGCAGTACTTC. Amino acids: CATSEGAYEQYF.

The chain links TRBV5-1 to TRBJ2-1; unclear D gene. This CDR3 contains 13 residues. CDR1 and CDR2 (germline): SGHRS, YFSETQ. The V end was cut by 0 bases, the J end by 5 bases, with 6 bases between. The CDR3 DNA reads as TGCGCCAGCAGCTTGGCTACTAACAATGAGCAGTTCTTC. Amino acid sequence: CASSLATNNEQFF.

CDR3 bases: TGTGCCACCAGCAGAGATCTGGCGGCTAATGAGCAGTTCTTC. This gives the protein CATSRDLAANEQFF. The rearrangement uses TRBV15 and TRBJ2-1; no clear D. CDR3 length equals 14 residues. From germline, CDR1 is LNHNV and CDR2 YYDKDF (reference sequence). The V end was cut by 0 bases, the J end by 7 bases, with 10 bases between.

V and J are TRBV23-1 and TRBJ2-2; 8 bases match TRBD2. TRBV23-1 is an ORF; its function is uncertain. Trimming removed 4 bases from V and 4 bases from J; junction bases left unmatched: 5. CDR3 length equals 15 residues. The CDR3 coding sequence is TGCGCCAGCAGTCTGAACGGGAGGGGCACCGGGGAGCTGTTTTTT. This sequence encodes CASSLNGRGTGELFF.

The chain links TRBV18 to TRBJ1-6; D is ambiguous. The germline CDR1 and CDR2 sequences are KGHSH and LQKENI. The CDR3 loop spans 12 amino acids. Trimming stripped 5 bases from V and 10 bases from J, with 9 bases between. CDR3 sequence (DNA): TGTGCCAGCTCAACCATCAACTCACCCCTCCACTTT. It codes for CASSTINSPLHF.

The V gene is TRBV5-4, the J gene TRBJ1-2, with no clear D. There are 15 residues in the CDR3. CDR1 and CDR2 (germline): SGHNT, YYREEE (reference sequence). The ends were cut back, 5 bases at V and 4 bases at J, with 18 bases in the middle. The CDR3 is CASSIRLSLSYGYTF. Here the CDR3 DNA reads TGTGCCAGCAGTATACGGCTATCGCTCTCCTATGGCTACACCTTC.

The CDR3 DNA reads as TGTGCCAGCCGAGGTCACGAGCAGTACTTC. It codes for CASRGHEQYF. V usage is TRBV7-6 and J usage is TRBJ2-7; D is unresolved. Germline CDR1 reads SGHVS; CDR2 reads FNYEAQ. V lost 8 bases to trimming and J lost 5 bases, with 7 bases between them. CDR3 length: 10 residues.

The chain uses TRBV4-3 and TRBJ1-2; D is uncertain. V gave up 2 bases and J gave up 5 bases, with 9 bases separating them. CDR3 size: 13 residues. The germline V gene encodes CDR1 LGHNA and CDR2 YSLEER. In DNA form, the CDR3 reads TGCGCCAGCAGCCAAACTAAGGAATATGGCTACACCTTC. This codes for CASSQTKEYGYTF.

The chain carries TRBV29-1 and TRBJ1-2; D is undetermined. Germline loops: CDR1 SQVTM, CDR2 ANQGSEA. The CDR3 runs to 12 residues. Trimming stripped 5 bases from V and 7 bases from J, with 14 bases between. The CDR3: CSVSRPPFGYTF. As DNA, the CDR3 is TGCAGCGTTTCACGGCCGCCCTTTGGCTACACCTTC.

This clone was seen just once. J is TRBJ1-6 and V is TRBV18; D is perhaps TRBD1 (5 bases). The germline CDR1 and CDR2 sequences are KGHSH and LQKENI. This CDR3 is 14 amino acids long. V lost 2 bases, J lost 6 bases, and 8 bases lay in between. The CDR3 bases are TGTGCCAGCTCACCAGACAGAATTAATTCACCCCTCCACTTT. Protein sequence: CASSPDRINSPLHF.

The chain recombines TRBV5-6 with TRBJ1-6, with unresolved D. V was cut by 1 base and J by 4 bases, with 9 bases left in between. The CDR3 has 15 residues. CDR1 SGHDT and CDR2 YYEEEE come from the germline V gene. The CDR3 reads CASSLSSSYNSPLHF. For the CDR3, the DNA is TGTGCCAGCAGCTTGAGCAGCTCGTATAATTCACCCCTCCACTTT.

The gene calls are TRBV6-5 and TRBJ1-2; no clear D gene. Trimming pared 0 bases from V and 4 bases from J, leaving 6 bases between. The CDR3 consists of 13 residues. The germline CDR1 and CDR2 sequences are MNHEY and SVGAGI. The CDR3 spells CASSYSKLYGYTF. CDR3 DNA sequence: TGTGCCAGCAGTTACTCGAAACTCTATGGCTACACCTTC.